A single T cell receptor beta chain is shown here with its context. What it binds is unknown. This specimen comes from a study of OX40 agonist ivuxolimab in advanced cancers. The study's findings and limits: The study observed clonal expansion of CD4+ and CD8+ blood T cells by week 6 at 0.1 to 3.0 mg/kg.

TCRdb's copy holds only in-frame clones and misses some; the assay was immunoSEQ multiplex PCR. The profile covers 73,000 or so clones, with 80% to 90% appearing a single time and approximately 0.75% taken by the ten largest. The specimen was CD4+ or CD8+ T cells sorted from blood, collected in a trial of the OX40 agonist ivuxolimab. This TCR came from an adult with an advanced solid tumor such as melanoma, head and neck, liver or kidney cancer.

The CDR3 region is CASSGGQAAYGYTF. In DNA form, the CDR3 reads TGTGCCAGTAGTGGGGGACAGGCTGCCTATGGCTACACCTTC. The chain uses TRBV19 and TRBJ1-2; TRBD1 matches 8 bases. The germline CDR1 and CDR2 sequences are LNHDA and SQIVND (reference sequence). CDR3 length equals 14 residues. V gave up 5 bases and J gave up 4 bases; unmatched junction bases: 6.